This entry lists 22 T cell receptor beta chains sequenced from one sample in a study of beta chain features in type 1 diabetes. As every portion of the isolated RNA was reverse transcribed, the sequencing read expressed TCRB transcripts. Sequenced by immunoSEQ multiplex PCR; TCRdb stores in-frame clones only, minus some. The sample yields about 450,000 clones, over 10% seen once. Source material: naive CD4+ T cells from blood. These TCRs come from a woman aged 18-35 years in good health.

This sequence joins TRBV30 and TRBJ1-3, with D perhaps TRBD1 (6 bases). Between the trimmed V and J ends, which lost 0 bases and 11 bases, there was a span of 17 bases. Germline lookup yields CDR1 GTSNPN and CDR2 SVGIG (reference sequence). The length of the CDR3 is 14 residues. Here the CDR3 DNA reads TGTGCCTGGAGTGTACAGGGTGGCCCTACGTCCATATATTTT. Translating gives CAWSVQGGPTSIYF. The full variable domain, with the rest looked up from reference TRBV30 and TRBJ1-3, is SQTIHQWPATLVQPVGSPLSLECTVEGTSNPNLYWYRQAAGRGLQLLFYSVGIGQISSEVPQNLSASRPQDRQFILSSKKLLLSDSGFYLCAWSVQGGPTSIYFGEGSWLTVV.

The genes are TRBV11-3 and TRBJ2-1, with D hard to call. The germline V gene encodes CDR1 SGHNT and CDR2 YENEEA. The CDR3 has 15 residues. V was clipped by 3 bases and J by 1 base, with 10 bases between them. As DNA, the CDR3 is TGTGCCAGCAGCTTCCCTAGGTCTTCCTACAATGAGCAGTTCTTC. Protein product: CASSFPRSSYNEQFF.

This clone was detected a few times. This sequence joins TRBV9 and TRBJ2-5; 9 nucleotides align to TRBD1. The ends lost 3 bases at V and 2 bases at J; junction bases unmatched: 5. Germline lookup yields CDR1 SGDLS and CDR2 YYNGEE. CDR3 size: 15 residues. The CDR3 region has the DNA TGTGCCAGCAGCGCGAAGGACAGGGGACAAGAGACCCAGTACTTC. Translated, it gives CASSAKDRGQETQYF.

This clone was found a few times. V is TRBV5-1 and J is TRBJ2-4; 9 bases fit TRBD1. Per germline, CDR1 SGHRS and CDR2 YFSETQ. V was pared by 0 bases and J by 0 bases, with 10 bases of the junction left unmatched. The CDR3 is 19 residues long. The CDR3 coding sequence is TGCGCCAGCAGCTTGGTGGGACAGGGAGATAAAAGAGCCAAAAACATTCAGTACTTC. Translating it yields CASSLVGQGDKRAKNIQYF.

The table lists this clone with a few counts. The chain links TRBV11-2 to TRBJ2-3; a weak D match, TRBD1 (6 bases). Germline CDR1 is SGHAT and CDR2 is FQNNGV. V lost 1 base and J 1 base, leaving 9 bases between the germline ends. This CDR3 comprises 15 residues. The CDR3 loop reads CASSLAGHGTDTQYF. Here the CDR3 DNA reads TGTGCCAGCAGCTTAGCGGGACACGGCACAGATACGCAGTATTTT.

This sequence joins TRBV4-1 and TRBJ2-7; D ambiguous. The CDR3 length is 17 residues. V gave up 1 base and J gave up 6 bases, with 22 bases separating them. The germline V gene encodes CDR1 MGHRA and CDR2 YSYEKL. In DNA form, the CDR3 reads TGCGCCAGCAGCCAAGCCGTATCAGTCACCGCCTCGGGCGAGCAGTACTTC. This gives the protein CASSQAVSVTASGEQYF.

This clone was seen only a few times. The V call is TRBV9, the J call TRBJ2-2, with TRBD2 as a possible D gene (7 bases). Germline V gives CDR1 SGDLS, CDR2 YYNGEE. V dropped 0 bases and J dropped 1 base, with 16 bases sitting between them. The CDR3 sequence is 18 residues long. Here the CDR3 DNA reads TGTGCCAGCAGCGTAGACGAGTCGCGGGGGCTGAACACCGGGGAGCTGTTTTTT. This gives the protein CASSVDESRGLNTGELFF.

This clone showed up just a few times. J is TRBJ2-3 and V is TRBV12-5, with 7 bases that match TRBD1. V lost 5 bases and J lost 6; bases outside the gene matches: 5. The CDR3 sequence is 13 residues long. From germline, CDR1 is LGHNT and CDR2 FRNRAP. CDR3 coding DNA: TGTGCTAGTGGTATACAGGGGCGGGATACGCAGTATTTT. Its protein is CASGIQGRDTQYF. The variable domain in full, with the rest retrieved from reference TRBV12-5 and TRBJ2-3, is DARVTQTPRHKVTEMGQEVTMRCQPILGHNTVFWYRQTMMQGLELLAYFRNRAPLDDSGMPKDRFSAEMPDATLATLKIQPSEPRDSAVYFCASGIQGRDTQYFGPGTRLTVL.

This chain connects TRBV7-3 to TRBJ2-5, with unresolved D. This CDR3 has 13 amino acids. CDR1 and CDR2 from the germline V gene are SGHTA and FQGTGA. V lost 4 bases and J 1 base, leaving 7 bases between the germline ends. CDR3: CASSSLRQETQYF. The CDR3 region has the DNA TGTGCCAGCAGCTCCCTTCGCCAAGAGACCCAGTACTTC.

This clone was recorded a few times. The V and J genes are TRBV19 and TRBJ2-6; D perhaps matches TRBD1 (6 bases). V lost 6 bases and J 2 bases, leaving 14 bases between the germline ends. The CDR3 covers 16 residues. Germline lookup yields CDR1 LNHDA and CDR2 SQIVND (reference sequence). The CDR3: CASRVGHRAGANVLTF. The CDR3 nucleotides are TGTGCCAGTAGAGTAGGCCACAGGGCTGGGGCCAACGTCCTGACTTTC.

This clone has a handful of counts. The rearrangement links TRBV9 to TRBJ2-5; TRBD2 aligns across 9 bases. Germline V gives CDR1 SGDLS, CDR2 YYNGEE. The CDR3 has 14 amino acids. V was pared by 4 bases and J by 5 bases, with 6 bases of the junction left unmatched. DNA of the CDR3: TGTGCCAGCAGCCTTGGACTAGCGATGGAGACCCAGTACTTC. Its protein product is CASSLGLAMETQYF.

The chain links TRBV14 to TRBJ2-1, with a tentative D call TRBD1 (5 bases). Germline CDR1 is SGHDN and CDR2 is FVKESK. CDR3 length: 15 amino acids. The V end was cut by 1 base, the J end by 4 bases, with 11 bases between. The CDR3 sequence: CASSQGSGAYNEQFF. CDR3 sequence (DNA): TGTGCCAGCAGCCAAGGATCTGGGGCATACAATGAGCAGTTCTTC.

This clone has more than one count but fewer than ten. J is TRBJ2-7 and V is TRBV29-1; D unresolved. V was trimmed by 5 bases and J by 0 bases, leaving 11 bases between them. This CDR3 has 13 residues. The germline gives CDR1 SQVTM, CDR2 ANQGSEA. The CDR3 DNA is TGCAGCGTTTTAGAGTTGGACTCCTACGAGCAGTACTTC. Encoded protein: CSVLELDSYEQYF.

In this sample, this clone turned up a few times. The J gene is TRBJ2-4, the V gene TRBV6-1, with D unresolved. V was shortened by 1 base and J by 5 bases, with 6 bases between the two germline ends. The germline CDR1 and CDR2 sequences are MNHNS and SASEGT. This CDR3 region has 13 residues. In DNA form, the CDR3 reads TGTGCCAGCAGTGAAGTAGCTGAAAACATTCAGTACTTC. Translation gives CASSEVAENIQYF.

This clone turned up a few times. The V gene is TRBV29-1, the J gene TRBJ1-1; no clear D. The V gene lost 7 bases and the J gene lost 3 bases, with 12 bases spanning the gap. The germline gives CDR1 SQVTM, CDR2 ANQGSEA. The CDR3 length is 12 residues. Here the CDR3 reads CSAYGRYTEAFF. DNA for the CDR3: TGCAGCGCCTACGGGAGATACACTGAAGCTTTCTTT.

In its sample, this clone was seen a few times. The V and J genes are TRBV7-9 and TRBJ1-1; D gene unclear. CDR3 size: 13 residues. Germline V gene lookup returns CDR1 SEHNR and CDR2 FQNEAQ (reference sequence). The V end was cut by 5 bases, the J end by 2 bases, with 9 bases between. The CDR3 DNA reads as TGTGCCAGCAGCCGCAGCACCAACACTGAAGCTTTCTTT. Protein sequence: CASSRSTNTEAFF.

This rearrangement joins TRBV7-7 to TRBJ2-5; 13 bases fit TRBD2. The germline V gene has CDR1 SSHAT and CDR2 FNYEAQ (reference sequence). CDR3 length equals 17 residues. V lost 5 bases to trimming and J lost 3 bases; unmatched junction nucleotides: 9. CDR3 sequence reads: CASSPWTSGGGEETQYF. CDR3 sequence (DNA): TGTGCCAGCAGCCCTTGGACTAGCGGGGGAGGAGAAGAGACCCAGTACTTC.

This clone was seen more than once but under ten times. The chain combines TRBV5-1 with TRBJ2-7; D is perhaps TRBD1 (6 bases). Trimming stripped 2 bases from V and 5 bases from J, with 14 bases between. This CDR3 spans 14 amino acids. In germline, CDR1 is SGHRS, CDR2 YFSETQ. The CDR3: CASSFGQKGDEQYF. DNA of the CDR3: TGCGCCAGCAGCTTTGGACAGAAGGGCGACGAGCAGTACTTC.

This chain connects TRBV9 to TRBJ1-2; maybe TRBD1 (6 bases). Germline loops: CDR1 SGDLS, CDR2 YYNGEE. The CDR3 length is 14 residues. The ends were cut back, 0 bases at V and 2 bases at J, with 8 bases in the middle. The CDR3 sequence is CASSVAQGNYGYTF. The CDR3 coding sequence is TGTGCCAGCAGCGTAGCCCAGGGGAACTATGGCTACACCTTC.

This clone was seen more than once but under ten times. The chain uses TRBV30 and TRBJ2-3; TRBD2 is a possible D gene (6 bases). This CDR3 is 15 amino acids long. The V gene's germline CDR1 is GTSNPN and CDR2 SVGIG (reference sequence). V was pared by 4 bases and J by 0 bases, with 14 bases between. The CDR3 DNA reads as TGTGCCTGGACAAGGGACTTCACTAGCACAGATACGCAGTATTTT. This translates into CAWTRDFTSTDTQYF.

The chain is built from TRBV30 and TRBJ2-4; 8 bases are shared with TRBD1. There are 16 residues in the CDR3. CDR1 is GTSNPN, CDR2 SVGIG, per germline (reference sequence). The trim removed 4 bases at V and 0 bases at J, leaving 8 bases unmatched. The CDR3 region is CAWKGDRHLAKNIQYF. CDR3 DNA: TGTGCCTGGAAGGGGGACAGGCATCTAGCCAAAAACATTCAGTACTTC.

The CDR3 nucleotides are TGTGCCAGCAGCGTAGGAATAGCGGGGGGAAACACCGGGGAGCTGTTTTTT. Encoded protein: CASSVGIAGGNTGELFF. The genes are TRBV9 and TRBJ2-2; the match to TRBD2 covers 10 bases. Germline CDR1 SGDLS, CDR2 YYNGEE. V trimming: 0 bases; J trimming: 2 bases; junction bases outside the gene matches: 4. The CDR3 has 17 residues.